This T cell receptor (beta chain) was captured in a study of T cells in Graves' hyperthyroidism and ophthalmopathy. From RNA transcripts, TCR beta CDR3 regions were amplified. TCR CDR3 underwent first-round RT-PCR with the HTBI primer set. TCRdb re-analysed the multiplex PCR reads in MiXCR, keeping a single row per CDR3 protein. The sample lists some 440,000 distinct CDR3 sequences; 15% to 19% were seen once. Only a few counts were recorded for this clonotype. The CDR3 is made up of 16 amino acids. Trimming left V 8 bases short and J 3 bases short, with 19 bases between. Per germline, CDR1 SNHLY and CDR2 FYNNEI.

The chain combines TRBV2 with TRBJ2-2; D is tentatively TRBD1 or TRBD2 (5 bases each). The TCR sequence derives from a woman in her late teens or twenties with Graves' hyperthyroidism. Sample: blood. The CDR3 DNA is TGTGCCAGCTCTGAGGGGCTCTCACAGGACACCGGGGAGCTGTTTTTT. This encodes CASSEGLSQDTGELFF. Together with reference TRBV2 and TRBJ2-2, the CDR3 gives the full variable domain: EPEVTQTPSHQVTQMGQEVILRCVPISNHLYFYWYRQILGQKVEFLVSFYNNEISEKSEIFDDQFSVERPDGSNFTLKIRSTKLEDSAMYFCASSEGLSQDTGELFFGEGSRLTVL.